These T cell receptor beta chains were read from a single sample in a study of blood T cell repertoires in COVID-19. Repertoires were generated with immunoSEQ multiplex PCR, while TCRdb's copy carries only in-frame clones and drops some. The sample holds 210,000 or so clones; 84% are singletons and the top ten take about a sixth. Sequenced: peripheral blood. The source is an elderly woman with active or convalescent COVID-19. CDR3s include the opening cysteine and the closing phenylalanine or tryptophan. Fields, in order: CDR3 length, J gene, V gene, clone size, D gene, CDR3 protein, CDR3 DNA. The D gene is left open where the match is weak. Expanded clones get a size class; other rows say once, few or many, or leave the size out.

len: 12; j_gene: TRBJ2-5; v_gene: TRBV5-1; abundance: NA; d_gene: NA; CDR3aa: CASSQDAETQYF; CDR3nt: TGCGCCAGCAGCCAGGATGCAGAGACCCAGTACTTC
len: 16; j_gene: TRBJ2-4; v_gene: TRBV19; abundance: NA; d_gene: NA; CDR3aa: CASSIRGVRGKNIQYF; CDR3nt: TGTGCCAGTAGTATCAGGGGGGTAAGGGGCAAAAACATTCAGTACTTC
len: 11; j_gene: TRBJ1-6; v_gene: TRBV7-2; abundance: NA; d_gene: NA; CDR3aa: CASSPSGALHF; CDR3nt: TGTGCCAGCAGCCCCTCCGGGGCCCTCCACTTT
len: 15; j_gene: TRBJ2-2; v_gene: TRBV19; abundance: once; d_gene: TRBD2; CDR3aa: CASSRGGPNTGELFF; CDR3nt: TGTGCCAGTAGTAGGGGGGGACCGAACACCGGGGAGCTGTTTTTT
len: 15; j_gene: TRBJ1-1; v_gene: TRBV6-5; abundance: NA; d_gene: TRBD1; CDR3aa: CASTHRGRRDTEAFF; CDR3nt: TGTGCCAGCACCCACAGGGGTAGGCGGGACACTGAAGCTTTCTTT
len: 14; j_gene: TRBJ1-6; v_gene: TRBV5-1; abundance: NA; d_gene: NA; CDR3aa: CASSLQGPNSPLHF; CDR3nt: TGCGCCAGCAGCTTGCAGGGGCCAAATTCACCCCTCCACTTT
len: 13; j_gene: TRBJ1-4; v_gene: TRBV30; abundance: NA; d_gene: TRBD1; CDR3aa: CAWRMKGAERLFF; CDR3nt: TGTGCCTGGAGAATGAAGGGGGCGGAGCGACTGTTTTTT
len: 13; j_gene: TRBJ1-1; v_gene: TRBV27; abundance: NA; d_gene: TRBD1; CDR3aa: CASRRQGTTEAFF; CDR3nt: TGTGCCAGCCGACGACAGGGGACTACTGAAGCTTTCTTT
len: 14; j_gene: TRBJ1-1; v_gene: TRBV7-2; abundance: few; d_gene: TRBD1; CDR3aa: CASSPGQRFYEAFF; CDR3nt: TGTGCCAGCAGCCCGGGACAGAGGTTCTATGAAGCTTTCTTT
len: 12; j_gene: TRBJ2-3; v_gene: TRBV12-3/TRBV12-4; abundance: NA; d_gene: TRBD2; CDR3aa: CASSIAGGTQYF; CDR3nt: TGTGCCAGCAGTATAGCGGGGGGTACGCAGTATTTT
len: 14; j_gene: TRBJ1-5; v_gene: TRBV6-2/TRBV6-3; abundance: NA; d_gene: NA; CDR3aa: CASSYSTFNQPQHF; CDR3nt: TGTGCCAGCAGTTACTCGACATTCAATCAGCCCCAGCATTTT
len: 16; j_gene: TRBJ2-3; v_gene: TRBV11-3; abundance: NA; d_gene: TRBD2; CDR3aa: CASSLDTSGGSDTQYF; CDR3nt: TGTGCCAGCAGCCTAGATACGAGCGGGGGTTCAGATACGCAGTATTTT
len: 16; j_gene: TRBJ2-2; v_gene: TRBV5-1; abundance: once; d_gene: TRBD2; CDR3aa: CASSFSLADATGELFF; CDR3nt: TGCGCCAGCAGCTTTAGTCTAGCGGACGCCACCGGGGAGCTGTTTTTT
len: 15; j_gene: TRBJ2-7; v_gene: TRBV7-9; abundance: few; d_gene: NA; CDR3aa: CASSHSGFGSYEQYF; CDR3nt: TGTGCCAGCAGCCACTCGGGATTCGGCTCCTACGAGCAGTACTTC
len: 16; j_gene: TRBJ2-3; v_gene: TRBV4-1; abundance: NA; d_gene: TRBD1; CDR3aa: CASSQDDRGGTDTQYF; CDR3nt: TGCGCCAGCAGCCAAGATGACAGGGGTGGTACAGATACGCAGTATTTT
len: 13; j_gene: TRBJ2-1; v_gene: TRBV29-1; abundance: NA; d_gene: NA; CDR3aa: CSVGWGRNNEQFF; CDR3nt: TGCAGCGTTGGATGGGGGCGAAACAATGAGCAGTTCTTC
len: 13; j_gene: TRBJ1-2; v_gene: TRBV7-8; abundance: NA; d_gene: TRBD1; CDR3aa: CASSFWTGEGYTF; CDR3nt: TGTGCCAGCAGCTTCTGGACAGGGGAAGGCTACACCTTC
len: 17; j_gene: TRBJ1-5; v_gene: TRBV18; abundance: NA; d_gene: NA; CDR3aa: CASSQTRWEASNQPQHF; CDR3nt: TGTGCCAGCTCACAGACTCGTTGGGAGGCCAGCAATCAGCCCCAGCATTTT
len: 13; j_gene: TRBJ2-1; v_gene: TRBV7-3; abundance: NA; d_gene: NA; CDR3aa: CASSLYWGHEQFF; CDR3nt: TGTGCCAGCAGCTTGTACTGGGGCCATGAGCAGTTCTTC
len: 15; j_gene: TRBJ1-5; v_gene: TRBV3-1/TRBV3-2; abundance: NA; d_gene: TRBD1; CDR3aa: CASSQGDRGRPPQHF; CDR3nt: TGTGCCAGCAGCCAAGGGGACAGGGGGCGCCCCCCCCAGCATTTT
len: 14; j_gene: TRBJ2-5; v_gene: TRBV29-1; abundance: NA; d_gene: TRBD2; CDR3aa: CSVVLAGIQETQYF; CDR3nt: TGCAGCGTTGTATTAGCGGGAATACAAGAGACCCAGTACTTC
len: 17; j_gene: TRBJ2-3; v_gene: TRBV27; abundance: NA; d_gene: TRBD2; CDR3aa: CASSIRPLAGGTDTQYF; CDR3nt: TGTGCCAGCAGTATCCGACCACTAGCGGGGGGCACAGATACGCAGTATTTT
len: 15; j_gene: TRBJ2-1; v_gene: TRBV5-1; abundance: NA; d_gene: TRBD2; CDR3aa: CASSSGTSSYNEQFF; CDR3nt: TGCGCCAGCAGCTCCGGGACTAGCTCCTACAATGAGCAGTTCTTC
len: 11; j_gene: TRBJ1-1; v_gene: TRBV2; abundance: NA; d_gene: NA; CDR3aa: CASREDTEAFF; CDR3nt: TGTGCCAGCAGAGAGGACACTGAAGCTTTCTTT
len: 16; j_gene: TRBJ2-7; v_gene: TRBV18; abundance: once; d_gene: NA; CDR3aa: CASSPVETGAAYEQYF; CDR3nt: TGTGCCAGCTCACCAGTTGAGACAGGTGCCGCCTACGAGCAGTACTTC
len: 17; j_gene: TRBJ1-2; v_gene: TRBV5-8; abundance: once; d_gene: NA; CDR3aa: CASSLAWGGRDDYGYTF; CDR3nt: TGTGCCAGCAGCTTGGCCTGGGGGGGCAGAGACGACTATGGCTACACCTTC
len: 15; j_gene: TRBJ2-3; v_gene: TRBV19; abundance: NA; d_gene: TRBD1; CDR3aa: CASRDRDRGTDTQYF; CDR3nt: TGTGCCAGTAGGGACCGGGACAGGGGTACAGATACGCAGTATTTT